These 12 T cell receptor beta chains were sequenced from one sample in a study of cytomegalovirus exposure and HLA in healthy donors. It was with 60 Vbeta and 13 Jbeta primers that the PCR ran. TCRdb's table, derived via immunoSEQ multiplex PCR, lists solely in-frame clones and lacks some. The data contain some 150,000 clones, about 85% of them singletons. Source material: PBMCs. The receptors originated from a woman aged 18 to 35 in good health and CMV-seronegative.

The gene calls are TRBV6-5 and TRBJ2-1, with a possible D match to TRBD2 (6 bases). CDR3 length: 15 residues. The V gene lost 0 bases and the J gene lost 7 bases, with 13 bases spanning the gap. CDR1 is MNHEY and CDR2 is SVGAGI in the germline V gene. CDR3: CASSYSEGRGNEQFF. The CDR3 DNA reads as TGTGCCAGCAGTTACTCTGAGGGACGGGGGAATGAGCAGTTCTTC.

Here the CDR3 reads CASNFIQDTEAFF. The CDR3 nucleotides read TGTGCCAGCAATTTCATTCAGGACACTGAAGCTTTCTTT. This rearrangement joins TRBV2 to TRBJ1-1, with D hard to call. This CDR3 has 13 residues. Germline V gene data show CDR1 as SNHLY and CDR2 as FYNNEI. V shed 7 bases and J shed 3 bases, with 12 bases lying between them.

The chain recombines TRBV7-2 with TRBJ2-7; D call uncertain. In germline, CDR1 is SGHTA, CDR2 FQGNSA. CDR3 length equals 16 residues. Trimming left V 3 bases short and J 3 bases short, with 18 bases between. CDR3 bases: TGTGCCAGCAGCTTTAGTAGAGAACTTCGGTTCTACGAGCAGTACTTC. Translation gives CASSFSRELRFYEQYF.

This clone has a handful of counts. J is TRBJ2-1 and V is TRBV7-9; the match to TRBD1 covers 9 bases. The CDR3 consists of 15 residues. V trimming: 5 bases; J trimming: 7 bases; junction bases outside the gene matches: 9. Germline V gives CDR1 SEHNR, CDR2 FQNEAQ (reference sequence). The CDR3 is CASSPKGTGFNEQFF. DNA of the CDR3: TGTGCCAGCAGCCCAAAGGGGACAGGGTTTAATGAGCAGTTCTTC.

The genes are TRBV30 and TRBJ2-6, with TRBD1 matching over 7 bases. The CDR3 totals 16 residues. V was pared by 2 bases and J by 4 bases, with 8 bases of the junction left unmatched. The germline CDR1 and CDR2 sequences are GTSNPN and SVGIG (reference sequence). The CDR3 is CAWSFTGVKGANVLTF. CDR3 coding DNA: TGTGCCTGGAGTTTTACAGGGGTGAAGGGGGCCAACGTCCTGACTTTC.

This clone was counted between two and nine times. V is TRBV7-8 and J is TRBJ2-1; no clear D gene. Per the germline V gene, CDR1 is SGHVS and CDR2 is FQNEAQ. This CDR3 is built from 17 residues. V lost 5 bases to trimming and J lost 0 bases, with 17 bases between them. The DNA for the CDR3 is TGTGCCAGCAGCCATAATCCTGATCCTAGCTCCTACAATGAGCAGTTCTTC. This translates into CASSHNPDPSSYNEQFF. The full variable domain, completed using reference TRBV7-8 and TRBJ2-1, is GAGVSQSPRYKVAKRGQDVALRCDPISGHVSLFWYQQALGQGPEFLTYFQNEAQLDKSGLPSDRFFAERPEGSVSTLKIQRTQQEDSAVYLCASSHNPDPSSYNEQFFGPGTRLTVL.

CDR3: CASSQDSNYGYTF. In DNA, the CDR3 is TGTGCCAGCAGTCAAGACTCTAACTATGGCTACACCTTC. V gene TRBV5-4 combines with J gene TRBJ1-2, with D unresolved. This CDR3 comprises 13 residues. Germline V CDR1 and CDR2: SGHNT, YYREEE (reference sequence). Trimming left V 5 bases short and J 0 bases short, with 8 bases between.

This clone was found a few times. The V gene is TRBV28, the J gene TRBJ1-2; the D gene is possibly TRBD1 (5 bases). CDR3 length equals 15 residues. The V end lost 7 bases, the J end lost 1 base, and 16 bases lay between the germline ends. CDR1 is MDHEN, CDR2 SYDVKM, per germline. The CDR3 region has the DNA TGTGCCAGCAAGCAGGGATCTAAGAGTAACTATGGCTACACCTTC. Translation: CASKQGSKSNYGYTF.

The chain joins TRBV7-9 to TRBJ2-5; D might be TRBD2 (5 bases). Trimming cost V 2 bases and J 3 bases, with 16 bases left between them. This CDR3 has 16 residues. The germline V gene encodes CDR1 SEHNR and CDR2 FQNEAQ (reference sequence). In DNA form, the CDR3 reads TGTGCCAGCAGCTTACAGCGGCACCGGACTGAAGAGACCCAGTACTTC. It translates to CASSLQRHRTEETQYF. Together with reference TRBV7-9 and TRBJ2-5, the CDR3 gives the full variable domain: DTGVSQNPRHKITKRGQNVTFRCDPISEHNRLYWYRQTLGQGPEFLTYFQNEAQLEKSRLLSDRFSAERPKGSFSTLEIQRTEQGDSAMYLCASSLQRHRTEETQYFGPGTRLLVL.

The chain is built from TRBV6-1 and TRBJ2-5; possibly TRBD1 for D (5 bases). Germline assignment: CDR1 MNHNS and CDR2 SASEGT. The germline V and J ends were trimmed by 4 bases and 2 bases, with 14 bases remaining between them. The CDR3 runs to 15 residues. The CDR3 region is CASSGAGLGQETQYF. As DNA, the CDR3 is TGTGCCAGCAGTGGTGCAGGGCTGGGGCAAGAGACCCAGTACTTC.

As concerns this clone: Other DNA sequences in this sample translate to the same CDR3. The chain joins TRBV4-3 to TRBJ2-1, with D tentatively TRBD1 (7 bases). Germline-derived CDR1 and CDR2 are LGHNA and YSLEER. CDR3 size: 18 residues. Between the trimmed V and J ends, which lost 0 bases and 7 bases, there was a span of 22 bases. The CDR3 coding sequence is TGCGCCAGCAGCCAAGACATCAGGAGGGGGCCCCTTCGTAATGAGCAGTTCTTC. It yields the protein CASSQDIRRGPLRNEQFF.

The chain recombines TRBV30 with TRBJ2-7; a possible D gene is TRBD2 (6 bases). Germline CDR1 and CDR2: GTSNPN and SVGIG (reference sequence). V shed 0 bases and J shed 3 bases, with 12 bases lying between them. The CDR3 length is 14 residues. The CDR3 region has the DNA TGTGCCTGGAGTGTACTTAGCGGAATCTACGAGCAGTACTTC. Translated, it gives CAWSVLSGIYEQYF.